Listed here are 10 T cell receptor beta chains from one sample, sequenced in a study of blood T cells in healthy people across ages. A second about 6 to 12 cycle PCR used barcoded and J-beta primers. TCRdb called the 5' RACE reads again in MiXCR, with one record for every CDR3 protein. The table has 1,300,000 or so distinct CDR3 sequences, around 59% seen once. Source material: blood. The receptors originated from a man between 18 and 29 years old in good health.

This chain uses TRBV10-3 with TRBJ2-3; TRBD2 might be the D (6 bases). Germline V gene data show CDR1 as ENHRY and CDR2 as SYGVKD. Trimming cost V 6 bases and J 1 base, with 14 bases left between them. The CDR3 covers 15 residues. CDR3 amino acids: CAISLQTSRTDTQYF. The CDR3 coding sequence is TGTGCCATCAGCCTACAGACTAGTCGCACAGATACGCAGTATTTT.

V gene TRBV7-6 combines with J gene TRBJ2-7, with unresolved D. The germline CDR1 and CDR2 sequences are SGHVS and FNYEAQ. Trimming removed 2 bases at V and 3 bases at J, with 8 bases between. The CDR3 covers 13 residues. Here the CDR3 reads CASSLTDVYEQYF. The CDR3 DNA follows: TGTGCCAGCAGCTTAACGGACGTCTACGAGCAGTACTTC. Full variable domain (outside the CDR3, taken from reference TRBV7-6 and TRBJ2-7): GAGVSQSPRYKVTKRGQDVALRCDPISGHVSLYWYRQALGQGPEFLTYFNYEAQQDKSGLPNDRFSAERPEGSISTLTIQRTEQRDSAMYRCASSLTDVYEQYFGPGTRLTVT.

The J gene is TRBJ2-2, the V gene TRBV6-6; tentative D call: TRBD2 (6 bases). The germline V and J ends were trimmed by 6 bases and 5 bases, with 16 bases remaining between them. Germline V gene data show CDR1 as MNHNY and CDR2 as SVGAGI (reference sequence). The CDR3 consists of 15 residues. The CDR3 DNA follows: TGTGCCAGCAGACCTCTGGGGGGACGGACCGGGGAGCTGTTTTTT. Protein product: CASRPLGGRTGELFF.

The rearrangement links TRBV2 to TRBJ2-1, with D possibly TRBD2 on 5 matching bases. Trimming stripped 7 bases from V and 2 bases from J, with 15 bases between. Germline-derived CDR1 and CDR2 are SNHLY and FYNNEI. The CDR3 is 15 amino acids. For the CDR3, the DNA is TGTGCCAGCAAAATTGGCGCGGGTACCTACAATGAGCAGTTCTTC. It codes for CASKIGAGTYNEQFF.

This clonotype was seen a few times. The chain combines TRBV2 with TRBJ2-3; a weak D match, TRBD2 (6 bases). The CDR3 extends over 11 amino acids. V shed 6 bases and J shed 14 bases, with 15 bases lying between them. Germline CDR1 reads SNHLY; CDR2 reads FYNNEI. The CDR3 nucleotides are TGTGCCAGCAGCCTCACGCGGAGGGCGTATTTT. Encoded protein: CASSLTRRAYF.

The gene calls are TRBV25-1 and TRBJ1-2; D remains ambiguous. Trimming stripped 4 bases from V and 0 bases from J, with 12 bases between. CDR3 size: 15 residues. Germline CDR1 MGHDK, CDR2 SYGVNS. DNA of the CDR3: TGTGCCAGCAGTGGAACACCGGGAGCTAACTATGGCTACACCTTC. This sequence encodes CASSGTPGANYGYTF.

This clonotype has only a few counts. J is TRBJ2-5 and V is TRBV12-3 or TRBV12-4, with TRBD1 as a possible D gene (6 bases). The V end was cut by 1 base, the J end by 5 bases, with 20 bases between. The CDR3 has 17 residues. The CDR3 bases are TGTGCCAGCAGTTTAGGGCGAGGACAGACGAGGATGGAGACCCAGTACTTC. Translating gives CASSLGRGQTRMETQYF.

The chain joins TRBV4-1 to TRBJ2-5, with D possibly matching TRBD2 (5 bases). This CDR3 has 17 amino acids. The ends were cut back, 0 bases at V and 3 bases at J, with 17 bases in the middle. CDR1 is MGHRA, CDR2 YSYEKL, per germline. CDR3 in DNA: TGCGCCAGCAGCCAAGAAATGTCGCTGGAAGCGGAAGAGACCCAGTACTTC. Residues: CASSQEMSLEAEETQYF.

This clonotype was picked up one time. This chain links TRBV29-1 with TRBJ1-2; perhaps TRBD1 as D (6 bases). The CDR3 covers 15 residues. The germline V and J ends were trimmed by 4 bases and 6 bases, with 21 bases remaining between them. CDR1 and CDR2 (germline): SQVTM, ANQGSEA. The CDR3 loop reads CSVGPRLGGSNGYTF. In DNA form, the CDR3 reads TGCAGCGTTGGGCCTCGACTAGGGGGGAGCAATGGCTACACCTTC.

The chain couples TRBV20-1 to TRBJ2-3, with 7 bases aligning to TRBD2. Germline assignment: CDR1 DFQATT and CDR2 SNEGSKA (reference sequence). V was clipped by 1 base and J by 2 bases; unmatched bases: 3. The CDR3 loop spans 14 amino acids. CDR3 amino acids: CSARGREFTDTQYF. CDR3 DNA: TGCAGTGCTAGAGGGCGGGAGTTCACAGATACGCAGTATTTT.